The T cell receptor beta chain described here comes from a study of technical replicates of blood from several donors. Measured with immunoSEQ multiplex PCR; TCRdb has only the in-frame clones, and not every one. Counted here are 100,000 or so clones, roughly 95% occurring once; the ten biggest clones make up around 0.2%. V lost 4 bases and J 1 base, leaving 11 bases between the germline ends. Per germline, CDR1 MGHRA and CDR2 YSYEKL. CDR3 length: 14 amino acids. The sequence came from a human donor in good health. Sequences were obtained from T cells isolated from PBMCs. The chain has TRBV4-1 and TRBJ2-7, with a tentative D call TRBD1 (6 bases). CDR3 loop: CASSRPGQSYEQYF. Written as DNA, the CDR3 is TGCGCCAGCAGCCGACCGGGACAATCCTACGAGCAGTACTTC.